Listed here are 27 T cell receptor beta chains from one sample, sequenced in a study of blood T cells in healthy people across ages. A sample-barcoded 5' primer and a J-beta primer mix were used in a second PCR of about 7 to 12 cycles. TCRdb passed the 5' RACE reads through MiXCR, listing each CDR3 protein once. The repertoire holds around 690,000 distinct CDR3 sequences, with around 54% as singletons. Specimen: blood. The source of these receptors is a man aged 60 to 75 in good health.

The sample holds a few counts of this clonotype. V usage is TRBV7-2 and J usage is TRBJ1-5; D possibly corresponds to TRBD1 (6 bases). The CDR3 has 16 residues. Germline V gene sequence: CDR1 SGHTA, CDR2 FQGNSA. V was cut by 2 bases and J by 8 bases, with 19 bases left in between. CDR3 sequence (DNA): TGTGCCAGCAGCTTATTGGGGGGCGTAGGCTCGGAGCCCCAGCATTTT. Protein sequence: CASSLLGGVGSEPQHF.

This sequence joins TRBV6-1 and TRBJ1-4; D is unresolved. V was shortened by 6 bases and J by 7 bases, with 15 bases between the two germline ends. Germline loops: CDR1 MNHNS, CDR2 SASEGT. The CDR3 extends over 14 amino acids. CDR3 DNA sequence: TGTGCCAGCAGCCCCGGTCAGCTCCCTGAAAAACTGTTTTTT. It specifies CASSPGQLPEKLFF.

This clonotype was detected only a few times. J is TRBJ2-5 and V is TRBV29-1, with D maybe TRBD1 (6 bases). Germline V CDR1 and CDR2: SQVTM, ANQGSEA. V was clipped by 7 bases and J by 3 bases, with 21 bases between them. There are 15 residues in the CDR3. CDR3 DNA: TGCAGCGGCGTAGATACCGGGACACCAGAAGAGACCCAGTACTTC. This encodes CSGVDTGTPEETQYF. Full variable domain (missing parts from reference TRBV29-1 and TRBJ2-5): SAVISQKPSRDICQRGTSLTIQCQVDSQVTMMFWYRQQPGQSLTLIATANQGSEATYESGFVIDKFPISRPNLTFSTLTVSNMSPEDSSIYLCSGVDTGTPEETQYFGPGTRLLVL.

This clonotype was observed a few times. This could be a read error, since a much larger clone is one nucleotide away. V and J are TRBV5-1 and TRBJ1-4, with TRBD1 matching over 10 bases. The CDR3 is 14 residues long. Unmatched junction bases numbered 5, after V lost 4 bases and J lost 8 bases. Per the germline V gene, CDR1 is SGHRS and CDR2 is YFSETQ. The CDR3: CASSATGGKEKLFF. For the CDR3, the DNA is TGCGCCAGCAGCGCGACAGGGGGCAAGGAAAAACTGTTTTTT.

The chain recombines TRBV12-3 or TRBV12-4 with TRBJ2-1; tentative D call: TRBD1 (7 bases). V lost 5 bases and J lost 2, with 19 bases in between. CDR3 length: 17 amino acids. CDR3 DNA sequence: TGTGCCAGCAGTGGGGGGACAGCCCCGGGGGCCTACAATGAGCAGTTCTTC. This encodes CASSGGTAPGAYNEQFF.

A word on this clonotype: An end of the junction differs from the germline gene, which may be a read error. The CDR3 sequence is CGVSPHGAKNIQYF. DNA of the CDR3: TGCGGCGTTTCGCCTCATGGGGCCAAAAACATTCAGTACTTC. The chain carries TRBV29-1 and TRBJ2-4; unclear D gene. Germline lookup yields CDR1 SQVTM and CDR2 ANQGSEA. The CDR3 is 14 amino acids.

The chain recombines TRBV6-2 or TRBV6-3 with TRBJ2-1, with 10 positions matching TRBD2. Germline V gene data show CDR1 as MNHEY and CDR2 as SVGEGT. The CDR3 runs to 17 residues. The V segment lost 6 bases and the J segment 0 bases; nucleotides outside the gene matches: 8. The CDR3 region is CASSQTLAGSSYNEQFF. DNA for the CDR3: TGTGCCAGCAGCCAGACACTAGCGGGGAGCTCCTACAATGAGCAGTTCTTC.

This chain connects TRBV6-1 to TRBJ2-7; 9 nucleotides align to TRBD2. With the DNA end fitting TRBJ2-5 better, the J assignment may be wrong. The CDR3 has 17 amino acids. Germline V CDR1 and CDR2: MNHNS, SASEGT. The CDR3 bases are TGTGCCAGCAGTGAAGCCTCTAGCGGGGCCGGGTTAGAGACCCAGTACTTC. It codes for CASSEASSGAGLETQYF.

In DNA, the CDR3 is TGTGCCACCAGCAGAGCGGGAGGGGGCGGCAATCAGCCCCAGCATTTT. Translation: CATSRAGGGGNQPQHF. The chain has TRBV15 and TRBJ1-5; 7 bases fit TRBD1. Germline V gene data show CDR1 as LNHNV and CDR2 as YYDKDF (reference sequence). The CDR3 extends over 16 amino acids. Losses at the gene ends were 1 base for V and 2 bases for J; bases not matched to a gene: 5.

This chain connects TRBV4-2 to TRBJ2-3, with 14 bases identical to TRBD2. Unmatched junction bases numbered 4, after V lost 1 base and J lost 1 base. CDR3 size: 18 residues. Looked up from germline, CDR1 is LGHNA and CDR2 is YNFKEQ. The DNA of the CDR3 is TGTGCCAGCAGCCAAGCGACTAGCGGGGGGGCGGGCACAGATACGCAGTATTTT. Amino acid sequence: CASSQATSGGAGTDTQYF.

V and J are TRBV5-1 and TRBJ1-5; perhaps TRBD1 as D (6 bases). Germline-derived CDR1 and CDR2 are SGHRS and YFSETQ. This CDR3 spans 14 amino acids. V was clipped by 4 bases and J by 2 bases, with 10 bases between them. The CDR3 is CASSEQGGNQPQHF. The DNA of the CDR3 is TGCGCCAGCAGCGAACAGGGTGGCAATCAGCCCCAGCATTTT.

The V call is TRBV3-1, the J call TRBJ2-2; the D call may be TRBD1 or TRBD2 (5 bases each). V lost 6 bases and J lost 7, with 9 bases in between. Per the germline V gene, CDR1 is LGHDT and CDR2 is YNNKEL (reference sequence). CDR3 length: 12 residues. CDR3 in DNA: TGTGCCAGCAGGGGGGTTGTCGGGGAGCTGTTTTTT. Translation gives CASRGVVGELFF.

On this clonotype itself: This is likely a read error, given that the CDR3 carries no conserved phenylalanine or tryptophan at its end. The CDR3 DNA reads TGCAGCGTCTCACAGGGACCCACAGATACGCAGTATATT. It encodes CSVSQGPTDTQYI. The chain links TRBV29-1 to TRBJ2-3; tentative D call: TRBD1 (6 bases). V was trimmed by 6 bases and J by 2 bases, leaving 12 bases between them. This CDR3 spans 13 amino acids. Germline V gene data show CDR1 as SQVTM and CDR2 as ANQGSEA.

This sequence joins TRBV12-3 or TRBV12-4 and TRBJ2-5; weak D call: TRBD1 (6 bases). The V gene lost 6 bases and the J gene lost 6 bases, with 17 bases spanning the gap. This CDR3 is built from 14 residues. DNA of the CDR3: TGTGCCAGCAGCGGACAGCCATCGGGAAAGACCCAGTACTTC. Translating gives CASSGQPSGKTQYF.

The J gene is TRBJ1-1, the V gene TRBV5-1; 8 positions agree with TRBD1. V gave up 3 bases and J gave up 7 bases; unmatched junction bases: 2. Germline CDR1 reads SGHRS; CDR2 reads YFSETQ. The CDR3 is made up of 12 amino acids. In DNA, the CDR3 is TGCGCCAGCAGCTCACAGGGGGTTGAAGCTTTCTTT. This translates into CASSSQGVEAFF.

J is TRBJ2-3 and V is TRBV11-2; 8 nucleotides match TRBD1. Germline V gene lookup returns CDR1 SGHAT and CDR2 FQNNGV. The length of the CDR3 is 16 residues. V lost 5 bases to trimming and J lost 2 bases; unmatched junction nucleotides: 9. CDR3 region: CASSPWTGLNTDTQYF. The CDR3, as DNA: TGTGCCAGCAGCCCATGGACAGGGTTGAACACAGATACGCAGTATTTT.

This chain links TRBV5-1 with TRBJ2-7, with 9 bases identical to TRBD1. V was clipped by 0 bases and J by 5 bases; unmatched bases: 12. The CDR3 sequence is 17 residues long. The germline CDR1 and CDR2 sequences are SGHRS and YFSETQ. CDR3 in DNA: TGCGCCAGCAGCTTGGCCGACAGGGACAGGGCCTCGGACGAGCAGTACTTC. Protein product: CASSLADRDRASDEQYF.

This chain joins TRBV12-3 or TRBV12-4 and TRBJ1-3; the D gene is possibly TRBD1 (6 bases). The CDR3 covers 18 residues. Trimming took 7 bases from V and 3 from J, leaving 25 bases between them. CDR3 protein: CASTPFRGGGSLGNTIYF. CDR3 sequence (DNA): TGTGCCAGCACCCCTTTCCGAGGCGGGGGCTCCCTTGGAAACACCATATATTTT.

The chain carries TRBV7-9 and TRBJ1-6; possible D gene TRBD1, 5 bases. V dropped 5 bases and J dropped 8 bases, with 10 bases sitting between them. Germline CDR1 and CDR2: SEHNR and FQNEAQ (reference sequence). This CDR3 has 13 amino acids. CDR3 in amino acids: CASSPTGDSPLHF. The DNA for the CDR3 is TGTGCCAGCAGCCCTACAGGAGATTCACCCCTCCACTTT. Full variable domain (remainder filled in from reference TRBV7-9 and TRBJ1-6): DTGVSQNPRHKITKRGQNVTFRCDPISEHNRLYWYRQTLGQGPEFLTYFQNEAQLEKSRLLSDRFSAERPKGSFSTLEIQRTEQGDSAMYLCASSPTGDSPLHFGNGTRLTVT.

The CDR3 spells CAISDGRGTYEQYF. The CDR3 nucleotides are TGTGCCATCAGTGACGGACGGGGGACCTACGAGCAGTACTTC. This chain connects TRBV10-3 to TRBJ2-7; a weak D match, TRBD2 (6 bases). The CDR3 runs 14 residues. Deletions cut 3 bases from V and 2 bases from J, with 11 bases between. Germline CDR1 reads ENHRY; CDR2 reads SYGVKD.

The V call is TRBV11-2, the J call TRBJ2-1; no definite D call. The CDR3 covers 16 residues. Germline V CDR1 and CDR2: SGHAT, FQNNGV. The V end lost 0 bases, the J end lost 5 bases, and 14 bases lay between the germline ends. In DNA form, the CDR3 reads TGTGCCAGCAGCTTAGATTTTTTGTACGGCGACAATGAGCAGTTCTTC. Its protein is CASSLDFLYGDNEQFF.

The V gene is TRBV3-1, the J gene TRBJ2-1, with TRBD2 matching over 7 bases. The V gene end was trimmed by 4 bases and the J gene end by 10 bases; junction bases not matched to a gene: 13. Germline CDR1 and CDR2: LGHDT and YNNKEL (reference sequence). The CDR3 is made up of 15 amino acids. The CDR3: CASSRRLTGGGEQFF. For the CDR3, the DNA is TGTGCCAGCAGCCGAAGACTCACGGGAGGTGGCGAGCAGTTCTTC.

For the CDR3, the DNA is TGCAGTGCTATGGGTTTTACTAGCGGGGGCCGTAACAGGTATTCCTACGAGCAGTACTTC. Translated: CSAMGFTSGGRNRYSYEQYF. The rearrangement joins TRBV20-1 to TRBJ2-7; 11 bases match TRBD2. V lost 4 bases to trimming and J lost 1 base; unmatched junction nucleotides: 21. Germline assignment: CDR1 DFQATT and CDR2 SNEGSKA (reference sequence). The CDR3 is 20 amino acids.

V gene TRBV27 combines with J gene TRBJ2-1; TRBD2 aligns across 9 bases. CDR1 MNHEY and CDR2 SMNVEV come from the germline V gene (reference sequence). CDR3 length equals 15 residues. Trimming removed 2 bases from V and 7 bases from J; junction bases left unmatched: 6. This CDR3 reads CASSLAGGPLNEQFF. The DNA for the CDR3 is TGTGCCAGCAGTTTAGCGGGGGGGCCACTAAATGAGCAGTTCTTC.

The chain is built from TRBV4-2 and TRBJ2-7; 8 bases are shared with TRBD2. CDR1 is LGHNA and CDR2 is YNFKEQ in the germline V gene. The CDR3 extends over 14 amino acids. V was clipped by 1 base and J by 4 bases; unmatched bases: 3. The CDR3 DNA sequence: TGTGCCAGCAGCCAAGCCGGACTAGCTTACGAGCAGTACTTC. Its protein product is CASSQAGLAYEQYF.

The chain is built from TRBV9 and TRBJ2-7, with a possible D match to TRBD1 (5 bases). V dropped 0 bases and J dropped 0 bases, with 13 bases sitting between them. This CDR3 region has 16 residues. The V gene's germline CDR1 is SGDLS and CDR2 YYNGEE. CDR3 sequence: CASSVGAGRDSYEQYF. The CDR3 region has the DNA TGTGCCAGCAGCGTAGGAGCAGGGCGAGACTCCTACGAGCAGTACTTC.

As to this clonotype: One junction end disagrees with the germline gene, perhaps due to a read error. The CDR3 loop is CANSQPLGYNSPLHF. CDR3 DNA sequence: TGTGCCAACAGCCAACCCCTCGGGTATAATTCACCCCTCCACTTT. The chain is built from TRBV3-1 and TRBJ1-6; D is uncertain. Germline CDR1 and CDR2: LGHDT and YNNKEL (reference sequence). The CDR3 is 15 residues long.